This T cell receptor beta chain was found in a study of T cell responses to AZD1222 COVID-19 vaccine. Study overall: Investigators merged groups given second doses at roughly 4 or roughly 12 weeks. Study-level points and caveats: Spike as a whole was targeted by vaccine-associated CD4 TCRs, dominant at 160-218 and 743-854. Close to half of spike-specific TCRs reportedly recognize unmutated variant regions.

Trimming removed 4 bases from V and 8 bases from J; junction bases left unmatched: 13. The CDR3 contains 15 residues. Germline lookup yields CDR1 GTSNPN and CDR2 SVGIG (reference sequence). Profiled with immunoSEQ multiplex PCR; TCRdb holds only in-frame clones, not every one. The sample carries about 120,000 clones, roughly 90% recorded once. Details on this clone: What it binds is not known.

The TCR originated in an adult in good health. The sequencing here drew on peripheral blood, taken on day 0 of AZD1222 vaccination. V is TRBV30 and J is TRBJ1-2; 10 nucleotides align to TRBD1. The DNA of the CDR3 is TGTGCCTGGATACTAGGGACAGGGGCATTGGAGGGCTACACCTTC. Translating it yields CAWILGTGALEGYTF.